This T cell receptor beta chain was observed in a study of shared clonotypes between healthy human individuals. Overall study results and limits: There were few donors, and this limited the genetic and exposure-history diversity represented. Tissues were not sampled, only blood, and their repertoires likely differ.

This clone has just a few counts. Its antigen is still unknown. The repertoire was sequenced with immunoSEQ multiplex PCR; TCRdb's copy has only in-frame clones and lacks some. The repertoire includes over 700,000 clones, 55% to 80% of them detected once, and more than 1.5% sits in the top ten. Trimming removed 8 bases from V and 6 bases from J, with 23 bases in between. The CDR3 spans 15 residues. CDR1 SNHLY and CDR2 FYNNEI come from the germline V gene. The receptor comes from a woman in her thirties in good health. This chain links TRBV2 with TRBJ2-7, with D possibly being TRBD2 (6 bases). The sample was memory CD4+ T cells sorted from blood. Subset specified: CD45RA-negative fraction. The CDR3: CASGGSGVRGIEQYF. CDR3 coding DNA: TGTGCCAGCGGGGGGAGTGGAGTCAGAGGGATCGAGCAGTACTTC.